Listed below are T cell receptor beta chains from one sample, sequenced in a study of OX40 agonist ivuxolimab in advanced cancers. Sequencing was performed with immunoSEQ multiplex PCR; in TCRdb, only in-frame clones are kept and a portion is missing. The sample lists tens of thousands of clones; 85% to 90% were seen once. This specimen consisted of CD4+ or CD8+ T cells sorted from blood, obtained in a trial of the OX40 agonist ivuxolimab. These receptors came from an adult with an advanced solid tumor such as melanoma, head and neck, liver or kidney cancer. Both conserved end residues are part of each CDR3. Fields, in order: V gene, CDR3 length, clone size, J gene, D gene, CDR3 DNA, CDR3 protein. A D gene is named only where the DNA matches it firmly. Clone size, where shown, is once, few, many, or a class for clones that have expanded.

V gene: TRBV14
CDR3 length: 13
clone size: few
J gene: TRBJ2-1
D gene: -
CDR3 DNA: TGTGCCAGCAGCCTTGGCCCCAACAATGAGCAGTTCTTC
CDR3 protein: CASSLGPNNEQFF

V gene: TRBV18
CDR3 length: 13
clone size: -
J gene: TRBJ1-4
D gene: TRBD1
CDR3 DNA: TGTGCCAGCTCAGATGACAGGGTAGCCCCACTGTTTTTT
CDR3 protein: CASSDDRVAPLFF

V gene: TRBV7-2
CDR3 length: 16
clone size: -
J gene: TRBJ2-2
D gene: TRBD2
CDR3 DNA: TGTGCCAGCAGCCGAACTAGCGGGAGTTTCACCGGGGAGCTGTTTTTT
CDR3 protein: CASSRTSGSFTGELFF

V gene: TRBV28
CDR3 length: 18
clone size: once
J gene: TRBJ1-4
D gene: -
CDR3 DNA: TGTGCCAGCAGTCCGTTGACCTCCGGGGGGAGACTAAAAGAAAAACTGTTTTTT
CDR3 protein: CASSPLTSGGRLKEKLFF

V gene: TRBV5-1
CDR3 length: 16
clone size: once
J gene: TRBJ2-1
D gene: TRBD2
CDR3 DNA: TGCGCCAGCAGCTTGGCTAGCGGGGGGAACTACAATGAGCAGTTCTTC
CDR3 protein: CASSLASGGNYNEQFF

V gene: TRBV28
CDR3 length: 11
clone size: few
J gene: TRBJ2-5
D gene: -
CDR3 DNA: TGTGCCAGCAGTTTTCGTGAGACCCAGTACTTC
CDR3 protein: CASSFRETQYF

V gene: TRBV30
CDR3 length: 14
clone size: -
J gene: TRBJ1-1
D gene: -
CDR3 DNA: TGTGCCTGGGGTCCCGGGGCGGAGGGCACTGAAGCTTTCTTT
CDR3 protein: CAWGPGAEGTEAFF

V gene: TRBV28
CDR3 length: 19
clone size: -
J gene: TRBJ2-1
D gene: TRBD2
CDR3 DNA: TGTGCCAGCACTGCATCCGGACTAGCGGGAGGGCATGTCTACAATGAGCAGTTCTTC
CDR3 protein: CASTASGLAGGHVYNEQFF

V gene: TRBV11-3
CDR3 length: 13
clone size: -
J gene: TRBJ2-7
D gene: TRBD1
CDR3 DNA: TGTGCCAGCAGCTTAACAGGGGACTACGAGCAGTACTTC
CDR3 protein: CASSLTGDYEQYF

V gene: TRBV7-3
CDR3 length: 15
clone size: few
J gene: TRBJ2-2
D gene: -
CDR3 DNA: TGTGCCAGCAGCTTACTGACAGTGAACACCGGGGAGCTGTTTTTT
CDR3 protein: CASSLLTVNTGELFF

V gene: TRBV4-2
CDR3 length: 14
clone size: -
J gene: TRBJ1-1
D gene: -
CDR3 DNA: TGTGCCAGCAGCCAAGATTTCGGGGGGACTGAAGCTTTCTTT
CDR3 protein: CASSQDFGGTEAFF

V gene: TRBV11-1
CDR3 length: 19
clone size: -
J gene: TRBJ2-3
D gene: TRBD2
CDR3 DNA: TGTGCCAGCAGCTTAGCCGGCGGGAGGGCCGATTGGGGCACAGATACGCAGTATTTT
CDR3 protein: CASSLAGGRADWGTDTQYF

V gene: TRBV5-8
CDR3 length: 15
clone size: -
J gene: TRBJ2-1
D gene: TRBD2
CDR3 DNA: TGTGCCAGCAGCCCAAGACTAGCGGGAGTGGATGAGCAGTTCTTC
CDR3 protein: CASSPRLAGVDEQFF

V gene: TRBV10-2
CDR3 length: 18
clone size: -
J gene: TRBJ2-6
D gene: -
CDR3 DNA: TGCGCCAGCAGTGAGATCGGTAGATATATGGCAGGGGCCAACGTCCTGACTTTC
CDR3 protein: CASSEIGRYMAGANVLTF

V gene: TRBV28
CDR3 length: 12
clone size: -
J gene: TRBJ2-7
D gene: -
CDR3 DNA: TGTGCCAGCAGCCTAGGGGGCTACGAGCAGTACTTC
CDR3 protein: CASSLGGYEQYF

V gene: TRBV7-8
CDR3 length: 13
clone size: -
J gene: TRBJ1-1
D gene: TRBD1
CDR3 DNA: TGTGCCAGCAGCTTCGCAGGGGGCACTGAAGCTTTCTTT
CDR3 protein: CASSFAGGTEAFF

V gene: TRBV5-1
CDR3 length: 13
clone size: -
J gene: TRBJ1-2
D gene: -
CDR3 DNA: TGCGCCAGCAGCCCGGACAGTTCCTATGGCTACACCTTC
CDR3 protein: CASSPDSSYGYTF

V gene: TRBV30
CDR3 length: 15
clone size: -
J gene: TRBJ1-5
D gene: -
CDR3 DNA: TGTGCCTGGAATCCGCAGGGAGAATCCAATCAGCCCCAGCATTTT
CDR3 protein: CAWNPQGESNQPQHF

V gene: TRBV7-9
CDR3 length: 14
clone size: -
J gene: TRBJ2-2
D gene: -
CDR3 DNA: TGTGCCAGCAGCTTACAGGGCGCCACCGGGGAGCTGTTTTTT
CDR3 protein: CASSLQGATGELFF

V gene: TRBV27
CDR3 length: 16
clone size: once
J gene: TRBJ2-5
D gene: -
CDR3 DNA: TGTGCCAGCAGTTTATCGAGGCAGGGAAGTTGGGAGACCCAGTACTTC
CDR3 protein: CASSLSRQGSWETQYF

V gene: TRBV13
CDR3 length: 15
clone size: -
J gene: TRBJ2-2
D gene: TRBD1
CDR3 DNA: TGTGCCAGCAGCAGAGACAGGGGGCAGGCCGGGGAGCTGTTTTTT
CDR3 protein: CASSRDRGQAGELFF

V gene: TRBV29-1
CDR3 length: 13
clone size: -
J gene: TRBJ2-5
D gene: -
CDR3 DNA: TGCAGCGTCGTTCGGGGGCTTGGGGAGACCCAGTACTTC
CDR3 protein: CSVVRGLGETQYF

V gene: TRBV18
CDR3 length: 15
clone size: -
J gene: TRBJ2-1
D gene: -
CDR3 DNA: TGTGCCAGCTCATCCCCGATACTAGTCGGCAATGAGCAGTTCTTC
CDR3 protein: CASSSPILVGNEQFF

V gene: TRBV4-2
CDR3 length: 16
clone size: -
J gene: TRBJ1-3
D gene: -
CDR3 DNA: TGTGCCAGCAGCCAAGGCCCTGGTGGGGCTGGAAACACCATATATTTT
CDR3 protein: CASSQGPGGAGNTIYF

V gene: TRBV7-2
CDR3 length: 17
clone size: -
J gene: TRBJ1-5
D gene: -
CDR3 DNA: TGTGCCAGCAGCTCCCTTAGTTCGTTAGGGATCAATCAGCCCCAGCATTTT
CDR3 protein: CASSSLSSLGINQPQHF

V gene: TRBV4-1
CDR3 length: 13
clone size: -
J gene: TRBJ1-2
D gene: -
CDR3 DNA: TGCGCCAGCACTAAGGACGGCAACTATGGCTACACCTTC
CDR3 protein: CASTKDGNYGYTF

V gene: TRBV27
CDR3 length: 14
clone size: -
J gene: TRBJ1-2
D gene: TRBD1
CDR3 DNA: TGTGCCAGCAGTAGAGGACAGGGGAGCTATGGCTACACCTTC
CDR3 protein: CASSRGQGSYGYTF

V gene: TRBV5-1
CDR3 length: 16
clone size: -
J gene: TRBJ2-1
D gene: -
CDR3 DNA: TGCGCCAGTTATCCTGAGGGGCAACTCCTTTACAATGAGCAGTTCTTC
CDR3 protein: CASYPEGQLLYNEQFF

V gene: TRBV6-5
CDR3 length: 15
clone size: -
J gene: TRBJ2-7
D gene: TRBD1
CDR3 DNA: TGTGCCAGCAGTTACAAGGACAGGGGAGGCTACGAGCAGTACTTC
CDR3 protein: CASSYKDRGGYEQYF

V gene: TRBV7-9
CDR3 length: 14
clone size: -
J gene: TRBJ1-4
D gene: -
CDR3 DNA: TGTGCCAGCAGCTCCAGTGGCTCGGGGGAAAAACTGTTTTTT
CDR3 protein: CASSSSGSGEKLFF

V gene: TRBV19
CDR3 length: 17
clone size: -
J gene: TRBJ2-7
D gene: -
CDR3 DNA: TGTGCCAGTAGTATAGGTCCCGGACAGAGCTTGGGGTACGAGCAGTACTTC
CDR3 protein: CASSIGPGQSLGYEQYF

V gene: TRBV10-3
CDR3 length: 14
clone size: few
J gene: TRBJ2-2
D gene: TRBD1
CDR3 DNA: TGTGCCATCAGCGGGGACAGGGCGGCCGGGGAGCTGTTTTTT
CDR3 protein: CAISGDRAAGELFF